These 11 T cell receptor beta chains originate from one sample sequenced in a study of T-cell reconstitution after alpha-beta-depleted transplantation in children. Unique molecular identifiers featured in how the TCRbeta library was prepared. TCRdb re-analysed the PCR reads in MiXCR, keeping a single row per CDR3 protein. In the table there are a few hundred thousand distinct CDR3 sequences, about a tenth of which are singletons. The sequencing here drew on PBMCs, taken before TCRalphabeta/CD19-depleted stem cell transplant. The receptors derive from a child in the first two years of life with acute myeloid leukemia, due to receive a stem cell transplant.

This clonotype was counted at least ten times. The gene calls are TRBV28 and TRBJ2-6; D might be TRBD1 (5 bases). The CDR3 extends over 17 amino acids. Germline assignment: CDR1 MDHEN and CDR2 SYDVKM. V was clipped by 7 bases and J by 0 bases, with 16 bases between them. The CDR3 sequence: CASTLRQGYSGANVLTF. CDR3 coding DNA: TGTGCCAGCACCTTGAGGCAGGGTTACTCTGGGGCCAACGTCCTGACTTTC.

This clonotype was detected many times. The gene calls are TRBV7-3 and TRBJ2-5; 8 bases agree with TRBD2. V gave up 4 bases and J gave up 3 bases; unmatched junction bases: 7. CDR3 length: 15 amino acids. The germline CDR1 and CDR2 sequences are SGHTA and FQGTGA. As DNA, the CDR3 is TGTGCCAGCAGCTCCTACGGGGGACTAGAAGAGACCCAGTACTTC. It is translated as CASSSYGGLEETQYF.

This clonotype was seen repeatedly, ten times or more. CDR3 in amino acids: CASSEQPSGANVLTF. CDR3 coding DNA: TGTGCCAGCAGCGAACAGCCCTCTGGGGCCAACGTCCTGACTTTC. This chain links TRBV7-9 with TRBJ2-6; D unresolved. V dropped 5 bases and J dropped 0 bases, with 8 bases sitting between them. This CDR3 spans 15 amino acids. Germline V CDR1 and CDR2: SEHNR, FQNEAQ (reference sequence).

The sample holds many counts of this clonotype. The chain has TRBV7-3 and TRBJ2-1; the D gene could be TRBD1 or TRBD2 (6 bases each). The CDR3 loop spans 16 amino acids. Germline loops: CDR1 SGHTA, CDR2 FQGTGA. V lost 8 bases to trimming and J lost 5 bases, with 22 bases between them. This chain's CDR3 is CASLLKGGQGHNEQFF. CDR3 in DNA: TGTGCCAGCTTACTAAAGGGGGGTCAGGGGCACAATGAGCAGTTCTTC.

To note about this clonotype: Just one base apart from a much larger clone, this may be a read error. V usage is TRBV7-9 and J usage is TRBJ1-3, with 7 bases lining up with TRBD1. The CDR3 loop spans 15 amino acids. The germline CDR1 and CDR2 sequences are SEHNR and FQNEAQ (reference sequence). The chain's CDR3 is CPSSPHGQGGDTIYF. CDR3 DNA sequence: TGTCCCAGCAGCCCCCACGGGCAGGGGGGAGACACCATATATTTT.

Many counts were recorded for this clonotype. This chain links TRBV3-1 with TRBJ2-5; unclear D gene. Trimming removed 4 bases at V and 2 bases at J, with 8 bases between. Germline V CDR1 and CDR2: LGHDT, YNNKEL (reference sequence). CDR3 size: 13 residues. The CDR3 loop is CASSLGRQETQYF. Here the CDR3 DNA reads TGTGCCAGCAGCCTAGGACGGCAAGAGACCCAGTACTTC.

This clonotype has more than one count but fewer than ten. The chain is built from TRBV3-1 and TRBJ1-3; tentative D call: TRBD1 (5 bases). V lost 4 bases, J lost 4 bases, and 11 bases lay in between. Germline V CDR1 and CDR2: LGHDT, YNNKEL (reference sequence). This CDR3 comprises 14 residues. CDR3 in DNA: TGTGCCAGCAGCCTAGGGGTTTCCGGAAACACCATATATTTT. Its protein is CASSLGVSGNTIYF.

This clonotype was recorded a few times. The chain has TRBV5-6 and TRBJ1-2, with D tentatively TRBD1 (5 bases). There are 15 residues in the CDR3. Germline V CDR1 and CDR2: SGHDT, YYEEEE. V was trimmed by 1 base and J by 4 bases, leaving 14 bases between them. This chain's CDR3 is CASSLFDSNGYGYTF. In DNA, the CDR3 is TGTGCCAGCAGCTTGTTCGACAGCAACGGCTATGGCTACACCTTC.

This clonotype was counted at least ten times. The chain is built from TRBV20-1 and TRBJ2-3; 11 nucleotides agree with TRBD2. Per the germline V gene, CDR1 is DFQATT and CDR2 is SNEGSKA (reference sequence). The CDR3 runs 16 residues. The V gene end was trimmed by 6 bases and the J gene end by 4 bases; junction bases not matched to a gene: 12. The CDR3 bases are TGCAGTGCGCAGCGTGGACTAGCGGGTCGGGCAGATACGCAGTATTTT. Protein: CSAQRGLAGRADTQYF.

As to this clonotype: The junction and the germline gene differ at one end; a read error may be behind it. The CDR3 sequence is CASISGTAESYEQSF. The CDR3, as DNA: TGTGCCAGCATTTCCGGGACGGCGGAATCCTACGAGCAGTCCTTC. This chain connects TRBV6-2 or TRBV6-3 to TRBJ2-7; D is perhaps TRBD1 or TRBD2 (5 bases each). CDR3 size: 15 residues. Germline CDR1 is MNHEY and CDR2 is SVGEGT.

In this sample, this clonotype turned up many times. The V and J genes are TRBV28 and TRBJ1-5; a possible D gene is TRBD1 (5 bases). This CDR3 contains 14 residues. Trimming shortened V by 5 bases and J by 7 bases, and 15 bases separated the two germline ends. Germline CDR1 and CDR2: MDHEN and SYDVKM. CDR3 residues: CASSPVGRAQPQHF. CDR3 coding DNA: TGTGCCAGCAGTCCAGTGGGCAGGGCGCAGCCCCAGCATTTT.